This is a list of T cell receptor beta chains from one sample in a study of cytomegalovirus exposure and HLA in healthy donors. Sequencing was performed with immunoSEQ multiplex PCR; in TCRdb, only in-frame clones are kept and a portion is missing. This sample carries fewer than 150,000 clones, 60% to 85% of them seen once, and the ten largest clones take 3.5% to 4%. The sample comprised PBMCs. These receptors were taken from a man between 18 and 29 years old in good health and CMV-seronegative. Both conserved end residues are part of each CDR3. The order of the fields is J gene, clone size, V gene, D gene, CDR3 DNA, CDR3 protein. The D gene is left open where the match is weak. Not every row has a clone size; where given, it reads once, few, many or a size class.

>TRBJ2-1|NA|TRBV7-2|TRBD2
TGTGCCAGCAGCTTATCCCTAGCGGGAGTAGGTGAGCAGTTCTTC
CASSLSLAGVGEQFF
>TRBJ2-4|once|TRBV29-1|NA
TGCAGCGCCGTAGCCAAAAACATTCAGTACTTC
CSAVAKNIQYF
>TRBJ1-1|NA|TRBV6-5|TRBD1
TGTGCCAGCAGTTACGGGACAGGGGGCTTTAACACTGAAGCTTTCTTT
CASSYGTGGFNTEAFF
>TRBJ1-1|once|TRBV6-1|NA
TGTGCCAGCAGGTCGGAGAGGAACACTGAAGCTTTCTTT
CASRSERNTEAFF
>TRBJ1-6|NA|TRBV6-5|NA
TGTGCCAGCAGTTACTCACGGGGTGTCTATAATTCACCCCTCCACTTT
CASSYSRGVYNSPLHF
>TRBJ2-7|NA|TRBV6-5|TRBD2
TGTGCCAGCAGTTTAGGACTAGCGACTTACGAGCAGTACTTC
CASSLGLATYEQYF
>TRBJ1-2|few|TRBV6-5|NA
TGTGCCAGCAGTTACACCCGGACAGTCTATGGCTACACCTTC
CASSYTRTVYGYTF
>TRBJ2-3|NA|TRBV7-9|TRBD2
TGTGCCAGCATCCCGAGGAGCGGGGGGGCCGATGCAGATACGCAGTATTTT
CASIPRSGGADADTQYF
>TRBJ2-7|NA|TRBV5-1|NA
TGCGCCAGCAGCTCGGACACCTACGAGCAGTACTTC
CASSSDTYEQYF
>TRBJ2-2|NA|TRBV7-3|NA
TGTGCCAGCAGCTTAGGGTCGGAGCCCCACCTCGGGGAGCTGTTTTTT
CASSLGSEPHLGELFF
>TRBJ2-7|NA|TRBV27|TRBD2
TGTGCCAGCAGTACGACTAGCGGGACTGCCTACGAGCAGTACTTC
CASSTTSGTAYEQYF
>TRBJ1-2|few|TRBV6-5|NA
TGTGCCAGCAGTTACACCACAGGGACTAACTATGGCTACACCTTC
CASSYTTGTNYGYTF
>TRBJ1-2|NA|TRBV9|TRBD1
TGTGCCAGCAGCCGGGACAGGAACTATGGCTACACCTTC
CASSRDRNYGYTF
>TRBJ2-1|NA|TRBV7-2|TRBD1
TGTGCCAGCAGCTCCCAAACCGGGACAGGGTACAATGAGCAGTTCTTC
CASSSQTGTGYNEQFF
>TRBJ2-6|NA|TRBV5-1|NA
TGCGCCAGCAGCTTCATCTTCACAGGTGCACTCTCTGGGGCCAACGTCCTGACTTTC
CASSFIFTGALSGANVLTF
>TRBJ2-5|NA|TRBV27|NA
TGTGCCAGCAGTTTAAGCTACCAAGAGACCCAGTACTTC
CASSLSYQETQYF
>TRBJ1-1|NA|TRBV7-6|NA
TGTGCCAGCAGCTTAGAGCCCATTGGCGGGAGGGTCGCGACTGAAGCTTTCTTT
CASSLEPIGGRVATEAFF
>TRBJ2-7|NA|TRBV2|NA
TGTGCCAGCATTCCAGGGCCGTCCTACCCCGAGCAGTACTTC
CASIPGPSYPEQYF
>TRBJ2-7|NA|TRBV28|NA
TGTGCCAGCACCGTGGGGGGTGACTGGTCCTACGAGCAGTACTTC
CASTVGGDWSYEQYF
>TRBJ1-2|NA|TRBV5-4|TRBD1
TGTGCCAGCAGCTTGGACAGGGGGAACTATGGCTACACCTTC
CASSLDRGNYGYTF
>TRBJ2-3|NA|TRBV2|NA
TGTGCCAGCAGTGAGCGGTTGGGTTCCACAGATACGCAGTATTTT
CASSERLGSTDTQYF
>TRBJ2-3|NA|TRBV6-5|TRBD1
TGTGCCACCTCCCGGGACAGGGGATCAGATACGCAGTATTTT
CATSRDRGSDTQYF
>TRBJ2-7|NA|TRBV6-5|TRBD1
TGTGCCAGCAGTTACCTTGGGACAGGGCCCTACGAGCAGTACTTC
CASSYLGTGPYEQYF
>TRBJ1-4|NA|TRBV2|TRBD1
TGTGCCAGCAGTGATGGACAGGGGGCGACTAATGAAAAACTGTTTTTT
CASSDGQGATNEKLFF
>TRBJ1-3|few|TRBV5-1|NA
TGCGCCAGCAGCTTAGCAGGGCTCTCTGGAAACACCATATATTTT
CASSLAGLSGNTIYF
>TRBJ1-2|few|TRBV7-9|NA
TGTGCCAGCAGCTTAGGACTAGGAGGCTACACCTTC
CASSLGLGGYTF
>TRBJ1-2|NA|TRBV5-1|NA
TGCGCCAGCAGCTCAGGGGTGGACTATGGCTACACCTTC
CASSSGVDYGYTF
>TRBJ2-2|NA|TRBV2|TRBD2
TGTGCCAGCAGACGGGTACTAGCGGGAGACGGGGAGCTGTTTTTT
CASRRVLAGDGELFF
>TRBJ1-4|NA|TRBV7-2|TRBD1
TGTGCCAGCAGGCCCGGGACAGGGCTGGAAAAACTGTTTTTT
CASRPGTGLEKLFF
>TRBJ1-1|NA|TRBV6-5|NA
TGTGCCAGCAGTTACGGTAGAAAGAACACTGAAGCTTTCTTT
CASSYGRKNTEAFF
>TRBJ1-2|few|TRBV25-1|TRBD1
TGTGCCAGCAGTGCCCGGGACAGGGGTGACTATGGCTACACCTTC
CASSARDRGDYGYTF
>TRBJ2-3|NA|TRBV30|NA
TGTGCCTGGACCAACTACGCCGGGACTAGCACAGATACGCAGTATTTT
CAWTNYAGTSTDTQYF
>TRBJ2-2|NA|TRBV19|NA
TGTGCCACCGGCTCCGGGGGGCGATCTACCGGGGAGCTGTTTTTT
CATGSGGRSTGELFF
>TRBJ1-1|NA|TRBV10-1|NA
TGCGCCGGCAGTGAGTCGCGGGAGGCTAACACTGAAGCTTTCTTT
CAGSESREANTEAFF
>TRBJ2-1|NA|TRBV4-2|TRBD2
TGTGCCAGCAGCGAGCGGACTAGCGGGAGTGACAATGAGCAGTTCTTC
CASSERTSGSDNEQFF
>TRBJ2-7|NA|TRBV5-4|TRBD2
TGTGCCAGCAGCTTGGTTGCGGGAGCATCCTACGAGCAGTACTTC
CASSLVAGASYEQYF
>TRBJ1-1|NA|TRBV28|TRBD1
TGTGCCAGCGCGAGGGACAGCATGAACACTGAAGCTTTCTTT
CASARDSMNTEAFF
>TRBJ2-1|once|TRBV5-4|NA
TGTGCCAGCAGCTTGGAGGGGAACAATGAGCAGTTCTTC
CASSLEGNNEQFF
>TRBJ1-5|NA|TRBV19|NA
TGTGCCAGTACTTCACTCGGAGGTGCCAATCAGCCCCAGCATTTT
CASTSLGGANQPQHF
>TRBJ2-7|few|TRBV5-1|TRBD1
TGCGCCAGCAGCATCGGGACAGGGGACTACGAGCAGTACTTC
CASSIGTGDYEQYF
>TRBJ2-7|NA|TRBV19|NA
TGTGCCAGTAGTAGCGCAGGGGATTACGAGCAGTACTTC
CASSSAGDYEQYF
>TRBJ2-7|NA|TRBV7-3|TRBD1
TGTGCCAGCAGCTTAATAGGTGACAGGGATGGCGAGCAGTACTTC
CASSLIGDRDGEQYF
>TRBJ2-7|NA|TRBV14|NA
TGTGCCAGCAGCCAAACGATGAGGGGGACCTACGAGCAGTACTTC
CASSQTMRGTYEQYF
>TRBJ2-7|NA|TRBV29-1|TRBD2
TGCAGCGGTGGGGCTAGCGGGAGACGGAACGAGCAGTACTTC
CSGGASGRRNEQYF
>TRBJ2-7|NA|TRBV6-5|NA
TGTGCCAGCAGTTACTATGGGGGGTCCTACGAGCAGTACTTC
CASSYYGGSYEQYF
>TRBJ2-3|NA|TRBV5-1|NA
TGCGCCAGCAGCTTGGGGGGCTACGTGTTGGGGATAGATACGCAGTATTTT
CASSLGGYVLGIDTQYF
>TRBJ2-7|NA|TRBV4-1|NA
TGCGCCAGCAGCTTCGTCCCCTCCTTGGACAACTCCTACGAGCAGTACTTC
CASSFVPSLDNSYEQYF
>TRBJ1-1|NA|TRBV5-5|NA
TGTGCCAGCAGCCATCTGGGACAACGAACGGAAGCTTTCTTT
CASSHLGQRTEAFF
>TRBJ2-7|once|TRBV6-5|NA
TGTGCCAGCAGTCCCCTCCAGGGGAGGGGGTACGAGCAGTACTTC
CASSPLQGRGYEQYF
>TRBJ1-1|NA|TRBV5-4|TRBD1
TGTGCCAGCAGCTTCGACAGGGGAAACACTGAAGCTTTCTTT
CASSFDRGNTEAFF
>TRBJ1-1|NA|TRBV29-1|TRBD1
TGCAGCTTCCGGACAGGGGACACTGAAGCTTTCTTT
CSFRTGDTEAFF
>TRBJ2-1|NA|TRBV4-1|TRBD2
TGCGCCAGCAGCCAACTACTAGCGGGAGTCCCCCATGAGCAGTTCTTC
CASSQLLAGVPHEQFF
>TRBJ1-6|once|TRBV21-1|NA
TGTGCCAGCAGCCCCCCGGACATAGAATATTCACCCCTCCACTTT
CASSPPDIEYSPLHF
>TRBJ2-7|NA|TRBV13|NA
TGTGCCAGCAGCTTACCTCTGCGGGAGCAGTACTTC
CASSLPLREQYF
>TRBJ1-3|few|TRBV7-6|TRBD1
TGTGCCAGCAGCCCGGGACAGATTTTCTCTGGAAACACCATATATTTT
CASSPGQIFSGNTIYF